This T cell receptor (beta chain) was found in a study of beta chain features in type 1 diabetes. Study-level background: The samples had 85 million to 140 million sorted cells examined in all. The study's findings and limits: People with Type 1 diabetes carried modestly yet significantly shorter TCRB CDR3s in all four CD4+ subsets. Sequencing from cDNA could over-represent high-TCR-expressing cells. Small HLA sub-analyses could not settle whether HLA shapes TCRB rearrangement. Patients and controls would be equally affected if PCR favored shorter templates.

This clone was detected a few times. The antigen is not known. Expressed TCRB transcripts got sequenced, as all isolated RNA was reverse transcribed. Measured with immunoSEQ multiplex PCR; TCRdb has only the in-frame clones, and not every one. The data contain 200,000 to 250,000 clones, approximately 15% of them singletons. The V end was cut by 5 bases, the J end by 8 bases, with 12 bases between. CDR1 is KGHSH and CDR2 is LQKENI in the germline V gene. CDR3 length equals 12 residues. Sequencing was performed on naive CD4+ T cells from blood. The chain links TRBV18 to TRBJ1-2; D might be TRBD1 (6 bases). This TCR was recovered from a man younger than 45 with type 1 diabetes. The CDR3 loop is CASSSRGDGYTF. CDR3 coding DNA: TGTGCCAGCTCAAGCAGGGGTGACGGCTACACCTTC.